Presented here are 25 T cell receptor beta chains from one specimen sequenced in a study of radiotherapy plus CTLA-4 blockade in lung cancer. Measured with immunoSEQ multiplex PCR; TCRdb has only the in-frame clones, and not every one. The repertoire holds tens of thousands of clones, about 63% seen once, with around a sixth in the top ten. The sequenced sample was peripheral blood, obtained from a patient treated with radiotherapy plus ipilimumab. These receptors were collected from a human donor with non-small cell lung cancer who had a partial response to radiotherapy plus ipilimumab.

In its sample, this clone was seen once. V is TRBV30 and J is TRBJ1-5; D not resolved. Germline V gives CDR1 GTSNPN, CDR2 SVGIG (reference sequence). CDR3 size: 12 residues. V was shortened by 3 bases and J by 6 bases, with 9 bases between the two germline ends. DNA for the CDR3: TGTGCCTGGAGGCCACGCAGTCAGCCCCAGCATTTT. Protein sequence: CAWRPRSQPQHF. The complete variable domain, with remaining parts taken from reference TRBV30 and TRBJ1-5, reads SQTIHQWPATLVQPVGSPLSLECTVEGTSNPNLYWYRQAAGRGLQLLFYSVGIGQISSEVPQNLSASRPQDRQFILSSKKLLLSDSGFYLCAWRPRSQPQHFGDGTRLSIL.

The J gene is TRBJ2-1, the V gene TRBV9; 12 positions match TRBD2. CDR3 size: 16 residues. The V and J ends lost 0 bases and 10 bases, in that order; junction bases with no gene match: 8. Germline CDR1 reads SGDLS; CDR2 reads YYNGEE. CDR3 amino acids: CASSVVGTSGGREQFF. In DNA, the CDR3 is TGTGCCAGCAGCGTAGTGGGTACTAGCGGGGGGCGGGAGCAGTTCTTC.

The V gene is TRBV5-4, the J gene TRBJ1-1; D may be TRBD1 (6 bases). Looked up from germline, CDR1 is SGHNT and CDR2 is YYREEE (reference sequence). V lost 0 bases and J 8 bases, leaving 11 bases between the germline ends. The CDR3 has 13 residues. CDR3 nucleotides: TGTGCCAGCAGCTTGGACAGGGTAGGGGAAGCTTTCTTT. It is translated as CASSLDRVGEAFF.

Points on this clone: An end of the junction does not agree with germline; a read error may underlie this. V gene TRBV27 combines with J gene TRBJ2-3, with TRBD2 identical over 10 bases. CDR3 length: 17 amino acids. Germline CDR1 reads MNHEY; CDR2 reads SMNVEV (reference sequence). CDR3 in DNA: TGTGCCACCAGTGACACTACTAGCGGGATTGACACAGATACGCAGTATTTT. The encoded protein is CATSDTTSGIDTDTQYF.

This rearrangement joins TRBV9 to TRBJ2-1, with 11 bases aligning to TRBD2. The CDR3 length is 15 residues. The V segment lost 3 bases and the J segment 6 bases; nucleotides outside the gene matches: 5. Germline lookup yields CDR1 SGDLS and CDR2 YYNGEE. CDR3 nucleotide sequence: TGTGCCAGCAGCGGTTCCGGGACTAGCGGCAATGAGCAGTTCTTC. Protein: CASSGSGTSGNEQFF.

The chain combines TRBV10-3 with TRBJ1-2; 8 nucleotides agree with TRBD1. With 4 bases clipped from V and 4 bases from J, the junction kept 5 bases outside the gene matches. This CDR3 region has 14 residues. Germline CDR1 and CDR2: ENHRY and SYGVKD. The CDR3 nucleotides are TGTGCCATCAGTGGCGGACAGGGTAGCTATGGCTACACCTTC. Translation gives CAISGGQGSYGYTF.

V gene TRBV15 combines with J gene TRBJ1-1; TRBD1 agrees at 7 bases. In germline, CDR1 is LNHNV, CDR2 YYDKDF (reference sequence). The CDR3 totals 13 residues. The V and J ends lost 1 base and 7 bases, in that order; junction bases with no gene match: 3. This CDR3 reads CATSRGGDSEAFF. CDR3 nucleotide sequence: TGTGCCACCAGCAGAGGTGGGGACAGTGAAGCTTTCTTT.

The genes are TRBV7-9 and TRBJ1-2; TRBD1 is a possible D gene (5 bases). V was shortened by 4 bases and J by 4 bases, with 22 bases between the two germline ends. The CDR3 sequence is 17 residues long. From germline, CDR1 is SEHNR and CDR2 FQNEAQ (reference sequence). The CDR3 DNA reads as TGTGCCAGCAGCTACAGTAAGACGGGCGGGGCCTTCTATGGCTACACCTTC. This codes for CASSYSKTGGAFYGYTF.

The genes are TRBV5-1 and TRBJ1-1, with D perhaps TRBD1 (5 bases). V dropped 0 bases and J dropped 0 bases, with 15 bases sitting between them. CDR1 and CDR2 (germline): SGHRS, YFSETQ. This CDR3 is 17 amino acids long. Here the CDR3 reads CASSLGPRQNMNTEAFF. The CDR3 coding sequence is TGCGCCAGCAGCTTGGGGCCCCGACAGAACATGAACACTGAAGCTTTCTTT.

This clone was counted between two and nine times. DNA for the CDR3: TGTGCCAGCAGTCCCACGGGGAACTATGGCTACACCTTC. It encodes CASSPTGNYGYTF. The J gene is TRBJ1-2, the V gene TRBV27, with D unclear. The V gene's germline CDR1 is MNHEY and CDR2 SMNVEV (reference sequence). V lost 5 bases and J lost 2, with 9 bases in between. This CDR3 comprises 13 residues.

This chain links TRBV4-3 with TRBJ1-1; 9 bases align to TRBD1. V lost 1 base, J lost 7 bases, and 4 bases stayed unmatched. The CDR3 extends over 14 amino acids. CDR1 and CDR2 from the germline V gene are LGHNA and YSLEER. The CDR3 region is CASSQGTGVGEAFF. The DNA for the CDR3 is TGCGCCAGCAGCCAAGGGACAGGGGTGGGTGAAGCTTTCTTT.

In this sample, this clone turned up once. CDR3 in DNA: TGTGCCAGCAGCGCCGGGGGGGGGCTATACGGCTACACCTTC. It yields the protein CASSAGGGLYGYTF. V gene TRBV9 combines with J gene TRBJ1-2; the D gene is possibly TRBD1 (6 bases). Deletions cut 3 bases from V and 8 bases from J, with 17 bases between. The germline V gene has CDR1 SGDLS and CDR2 YYNGEE. This CDR3 is 14 amino acids long.

The rearrangement joins TRBV6-1 to TRBJ2-7; TRBD1 matches 9 bases. V dropped 5 bases and J dropped 5; count of bases not matched to a gene: 10. The germline CDR1 and CDR2 sequences are MNHNS and SASEGT. CDR3 length equals 15 residues. CDR3 nucleotides: TGTGCCAGCAGTCCCGGGGACAGGGTCCCCCACGAGCAGTACTTC. Protein product: CASSPGDRVPHEQYF.

The V and J genes are TRBV27 and TRBJ1-2; tentative D call: TRBD1 (6 bases). V lost 7 bases and J 8 bases, leaving 23 bases between the germline ends. This CDR3 has 15 amino acids. Looked up from germline, CDR1 is MNHEY and CDR2 is SMNVEV (reference sequence). CDR3 bases: TGTGCCAGCACCCCCCCGGGGTGGGGAGGGGGAGGCTACACCTTC. As protein: CASTPPGWGGGGYTF.

Notes on this clone: An end of the junction differs from the germline gene, which may be a read error. The rearrangement uses TRBV19 and TRBJ2-7, with D possibly TRBD1 on 6 matching bases. This CDR3 region has 16 residues. CDR1 and CDR2 (germline): LNHDA, SQIVND (reference sequence). The chain's CDR3 is CASRPGDRFSSYEQYF. CDR3 in DNA: TGTGCAAGTAGGCCCGGAGACAGGTTCAGCTCCTACGAGCAGTACTTC.

The J gene is TRBJ2-7, the V gene TRBV25-1; 7 nucleotides align to TRBD1. This CDR3 has 12 residues. The junction had 3 bases not matched to a gene; V was cut back by 10 bases and J by 0 bases. Per germline, CDR1 MGHDK and CDR2 SYGVNS. CDR3 bases: TGTGCCACCCAGGGGGTCTCCTACGAGCAGTACTTC. Translating gives CATQGVSYEQYF.

The chain is built from TRBV6-5 and TRBJ2-2; D remains ambiguous. This CDR3 has 14 amino acids. CDR1 is MNHEY and CDR2 is SVGAGI in the germline V gene. With 3 bases removed from V and 3 bases from J, the gap between germline ends came to 8 bases. CDR3 loop: CASSYISDTGELFF. The CDR3 nucleotides read TGTGCCAGCAGTTATATTTCAGACACCGGGGAGCTGTTTTTT.

This clone has just one count. The CDR3 DNA follows: TGTGCCAGCAGCCGAAAGGGGACAGGGGTCGTATTAGCCAAAAACATTCAGTACTTC. Its translation: CASSRKGTGVVLAKNIQYF. The rearrangement uses TRBV27 and TRBJ2-4, with 10 bases matching TRBD1. The V gene end was trimmed by 6 bases and the J gene end by 0 bases; junction bases not matched to a gene: 14. This CDR3 has 19 residues. Germline CDR1 is MNHEY and CDR2 is SMNVEV (reference sequence).

The chain recombines TRBV5-1 with TRBJ2-1, with TRBD2 matching over 11 bases. The trim removed 4 bases at V and 4 bases at J, leaving 13 bases unmatched. In germline, CDR1 is SGHRS, CDR2 YFSETQ. The CDR3 has 18 residues. Here the CDR3 reads CASSILPGLADMYNEQFF. CDR3 coding DNA: TGCGCCAGCAGCATATTGCCGGGACTAGCGGATATGTACAATGAGCAGTTCTTC.

There are a few counts of this clone. The chain joins TRBV7-9 to TRBJ2-5, with 11 bases matching TRBD2. The CDR3 runs 18 residues. Germline CDR1 reads SEHNR; CDR2 reads FQNEAQ (reference sequence). V lost 4 bases and J lost 5; bases outside the gene matches: 15. The CDR3 reads CASSSHSSLAGGGETQYF. The CDR3 DNA follows: TGTGCCAGCAGCTCACACTCCTCCTTAGCGGGGGGGGGTGAGACCCAGTACTTC.

The V call is TRBV19, the J call TRBJ2-3; 8 bases map to TRBD1. Germline V gene sequence: CDR1 LNHDA, CDR2 SQIVND (reference sequence). The CDR3 has 15 residues. Germline trimming cut 3 bases from V and 5 bases from J; bases unmatched to any gene: 7. Written as DNA, the CDR3 is TGTGCCAGTAGTATCGGACAGGGCGGTATAGATACGCAGTATTTT. Translated: CASSIGQGGIDTQYF.

The J gene is TRBJ2-5, the V gene TRBV10-3; 8 nucleotides align to TRBD2. V was pared by 8 bases and J by 3 bases, with 5 bases of the junction left unmatched. This CDR3 comprises 13 residues. The V gene's germline CDR1 is ENHRY and CDR2 SYGVKD. Here the CDR3 reads CAIGLAGEETQYF. The CDR3 DNA follows: TGTGCCATCGGGCTAGCGGGTGAAGAGACCCAGTACTTC.

This clone was picked up one time. This CDR3 reads CASSQDLAGVNTGELFF. The DNA for the CDR3 is TGCGCCAGCAGCCAAGATCTAGCGGGGGTGAACACCGGGGAGCTGTTTTTT. V is TRBV4-1 and J is TRBJ2-2; 10 bases line up with TRBD2. In germline, CDR1 is MGHRA, CDR2 YSYEKL. V gave up 0 bases and J gave up 1 base; unmatched junction bases: 2. This CDR3 comprises 17 residues.

This clone was seen a few times. J is TRBJ1-1 and V is TRBV5-4, with TRBD1 as a possible D gene (6 bases). CDR3 length equals 13 residues. Trimming removed 0 bases from V and 11 bases from J, with 14 bases in between. CDR1 is SGHNT, CDR2 YYREEE, per germline (reference sequence). For the CDR3, the DNA is TGTGCCAGCAGCTTGGGACAGGAGGATCCGGCTTTCTTT. It codes for CASSLGQEDPAFF.

The J gene is TRBJ2-2, the V gene TRBV10-3; D is possibly TRBD2 (6 bases). The germline V gene has CDR1 ENHRY and CDR2 SYGVKD. The length of the CDR3 is 14 residues. The germline V and J ends were trimmed by 11 bases and 4 bases, with 17 bases remaining between them. CDR3 protein: CAAAGLSVTGELFF. The CDR3 DNA follows: TGTGCCGCCGCGGGGCTGTCGGTCACCGGGGAGCTGTTTTTT.